The clone carrying this T cell receptor (beta chain) was recorded at least ten times. This sample is part of a study of T-cell reconstitution after alpha-beta-depleted transplantation in children. Preparation of the TCRbeta library involved a method that used unique molecular identifiers. In TCRdb, the PCR reads were re-called with MiXCR into one record per CDR3 protein. The sample records 200,000 to 250,000 distinct CDR3 sequences, 6.5% to 9% being singletons. There are 16 residues in the CDR3. Looked up from germline, CDR1 is MDHEN and CDR2 is SYDVKM. V lost 2 bases to trimming and J lost 0 bases; unmatched junction nucleotides: 2.

This TCR derives from a male patient younger than 18 who had a stem cell transplant for acute lymphoblastic leukemia, so the T cells may come from the graft donor. The specimen was PBMCs, mostly from graft donor cells, collected 180 days after TCRalphabeta/CD19-depleted stem cell transplant. The chain uses TRBV28 and TRBJ1-3; TRBD1 matches 9 bases. CDR3 nucleotides: TGTGCCAGCAGTTTAGGGGACAGGGCCTCTGGAAACACCATATATTTT. Translation gives CASSLGDRASGNTIYF.